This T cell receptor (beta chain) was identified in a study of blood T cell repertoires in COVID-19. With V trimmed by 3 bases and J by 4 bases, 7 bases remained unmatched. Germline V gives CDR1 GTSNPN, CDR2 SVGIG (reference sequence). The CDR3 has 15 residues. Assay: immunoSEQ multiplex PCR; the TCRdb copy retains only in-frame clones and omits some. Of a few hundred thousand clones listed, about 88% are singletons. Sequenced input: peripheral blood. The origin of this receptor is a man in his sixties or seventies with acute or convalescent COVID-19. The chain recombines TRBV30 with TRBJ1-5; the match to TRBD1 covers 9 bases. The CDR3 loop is CAWSSRQGGNQPQHF. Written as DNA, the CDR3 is TGTGCCTGGAGCTCCAGACAGGGGGGTAATCAGCCCCAGCATTTT.